This T cell receptor beta chain was sequenced for a study of T cell responses to AZD1222 COVID-19 vaccine. Study summary: Analysis merged second doses at about 4 or about 12 weeks.

Libraries were prepared by immunoSEQ multiplex PCR; TCRdb keeps only in-frame clonotypes and omits some of them. The sample has roughly 130,000 clones, approximately 85% seen once. Remarks on this clone: Its antigen is undetermined.

V was pared by 8 bases and J by 5 bases, with 19 bases between. Germline V gene data show CDR1 as SGHTA and CDR2 as FQGTGA. There are 15 residues in the CDR3. Regarding the study as a whole: Unmutated variant regions are reportedly the target of nearly half of TCRs that are spike-specific.

V is TRBV7-3 and J is TRBJ2-1; D remains unclear. The TCR was taken from an adult in good health. The source material was peripheral blood, sampled on day 0 of AZD1222 vaccination. DNA for the CDR3: TGTGCCAGCGACTCGGGTGGGATCGTGAACAATGAGCAGTTCTTC. This sequence encodes CASDSGGIVNNEQFF.